The rows below give T cell receptor beta chains drawn from one sample of a study of OX40 agonist ivuxolimab in advanced cancers. Generated by immunoSEQ multiplex PCR, the TCRdb table keeps only in-frame clones and is missing some. The data contain about 100,000 clones, about nine tenths of them seen just once; the ten biggest clones take up under 0.4%. The starting material was CD4+ or CD8+ T cells sorted from blood, obtained in a trial of the OX40 agonist ivuxolimab. These receptors all come from an adult with an advanced solid tumor such as melanoma, head and neck, liver or kidney cancer. Both conserved end residues are part of each CDR3. The D gene is left open where the match is weak. Clone size is not always given. Where it is, it says once, few, many or a class for expanded clones.

TRBJ2-7	NA	NA	TRBV23-1	TGCGCCAGCAGTCAATTTCTCATACAGGACGAGCAGTACTTC	CASSQFLIQDEQYF
TRBJ2-1	TRBD2	once	TRBV7-2	TGTGCCAGCAGCTTAGTGGGACTAGTGACCTACAATGAGCAGTTCTTC	CASSLVGLVTYNEQFF
TRBJ2-5	TRBD2	NA	TRBV4-1	TGCGCCAGCAGCCTCCAGCGGACTAGCGGGAGTCAAGAGACCCAGTACTTC	CASSLQRTSGSQETQYF
TRBJ2-5	TRBD1	NA	TRBV6-5	TGTGCCAGCAGTTACTCTACAGGGGCAGAGACCCAGTACTTC	CASSYSTGAETQYF
TRBJ2-1	TRBD1	NA	TRBV15	TGTGCCACCAGCAGAGCGGGACAGTCCTACAATGAGCAGTTCTTC	CATSRAGQSYNEQFF
TRBJ2-6	TRBD1	NA	TRBV30	TGTGCCTGGGCAGGGACAGCTGGGGCCAACGTCCTGACTTTC	CAWAGTAGANVLTF
TRBJ2-2	NA	NA	TRBV5-1	TGCGCCAGCAGCTTCTCTGCGGGACCCACCGGGGAGCTGTTTTTT	CASSFSAGPTGELFF
TRBJ1-1	TRBD1	NA	TRBV5-1	TGCGCCAGCAGCCCGGACAGGCTGAACACTGAAGCTTTCTTT	CASSPDRLNTEAFF
TRBJ1-5	TRBD1	NA	TRBV7-2	TGTGCCAGCAGCTCACAGGGGCCTAATCAGCCCCAGCATTTT	CASSSQGPNQPQHF
TRBJ2-6	TRBD1	NA	TRBV6-7	TGTGCCAGCAGTTACCCCATCCGGGACAGGGGGCGGAACGGCTCTGGGGCCAACGTCCTGACTTTC	CASSYPIRDRGRNGSGANVLTF
TRBJ2-1	TRBD2	NA	TRBV28	TGTGCCAGCAGCCTTAGTGGGCTAGCGGGAGGCAGCTCCTACAATGAGCAGTTCTTC	CASSLSGLAGGSSYNEQFF
TRBJ2-7	NA	NA	TRBV28	TGTGCCAGCAGTCGTACCGGTAGGGAGCAGTACTTC	CASSRTGREQYF
TRBJ1-4	TRBD1	once	TRBV7-9	TGTGCCAGCAGCCGTAATACAGGGGGCGCTAATGAAAAACTGTTTTTT	CASSRNTGGANEKLFF
TRBJ1-4	TRBD1	NA	TRBV6-1	TGTGCCAGCAGTGAAGGGGGACAGTATAATGAAAAACTGTTTTTT	CASSEGGQYNEKLFF
TRBJ2-2	TRBD2	once	TRBV5-1	TGCGCCAGCAGTTCCGCCGGCGGGAGAGGCTTGTCGCGAGGCACCGGGGAGCTGTTTTTT	CASSSAGGRGLSRGTGELFF
TRBJ2-5	NA	NA	TRBV4-1	TGCGCCAGCAGCCAGAGTAACAGGGTTTCTCCCCAAGAGACCCAGTACTTC	CASSQSNRVSPQETQYF
TRBJ2-7	NA	few	TRBV7-2	TGTGCCAGCAGCTTAGTCAGTAACTACGAGCAGTACTTC	CASSLVSNYEQYF
TRBJ2-1	NA	NA	TRBV5-4	TGTGCCAGCAGCTTGGCCGGGAGTAGTCTAGGTGAGCAGTTCTTC	CASSLAGSSLGEQFF
TRBJ1-3	NA	NA	TRBV6-5	TGTGCCAGCAGTTACTCAAGCTCTGGAAACACCATATATTTT	CASSYSSSGNTIYF
TRBJ2-7	NA	NA	TRBV5-4	TGTGCCAGCAGCTTGGTGGAGGGCCCCTCCTACGAGCAGTACTTC	CASSLVEGPSYEQYF
TRBJ2-7	NA	NA	TRBV19	TGTGCCAGTAGTTCGTCTCCCTCCTACGAGCAGTACTTC	CASSSSPSYEQYF
TRBJ1-1	TRBD1	NA	TRBV4-3	TGCGCCAGCAGCTCTTCGCCGTGGCAGGGGGGGACTGAAGCTTTCTTT	CASSSSPWQGGTEAFF
TRBJ2-7	NA	NA	TRBV11-3	TGTGCCAGCAGCTGGGGAGACGGGTACGAGCAGTACTTC	CASSWGDGYEQYF
TRBJ1-5	NA	NA	TRBV6-6	TGTGCCAGCAGGCCTTCGGAAAGCAATCAGCCCCAGCATTTT	CASRPSESNQPQHF
TRBJ1-5	NA	NA	TRBV19	TGTGCCAGTAGTAAGCCAGGAACGGTCAATCAGCCCCAGCATTTT	CASSKPGTVNQPQHF
TRBJ1-2	NA	NA	TRBV2	TGTGCCAGCAGTGACGGCAGGGCCCGTAACTATGGCTACACCTTC	CASSDGRARNYGYTF
TRBJ1-3	NA	NA	TRBV18	TGTGCCAGCTCAACGCTGACTAAAGGAAACACCATATATTTT	CASSTLTKGNTIYF
TRBJ2-7	TRBD2	NA	TRBV11-2	TGTGCCAGCAGCGCATCTAGCGGGAGAGGGTACGAGCAGTACTTC	CASSASSGRGYEQYF
TRBJ2-7	NA	NA	TRBV5-6	TGTGCCAGCAGCTTGCCCACAGGGACCCACGAGCAGTACTTC	CASSLPTGTHEQYF
TRBJ2-1	NA	NA	TRBV19	TGTGCCAGTAGTATAGCGGGGGATTCCTACAATGAGCAGTTCTTC	CASSIAGDSYNEQFF
TRBJ2-1	TRBD2	NA	TRBV7-3	TGTGCCAGCAGCTTAGGGGGACTAGCGACGGGGAATGAGCAGTTCTTC	CASSLGGLATGNEQFF
TRBJ1-2	NA	NA	TRBV19	TGTGCCAGTAGTATCCGACAGGCGCTCCATGGCTACACCTTC	CASSIRQALHGYTF
TRBJ2-2	TRBD1	NA	TRBV2	TGTGCCAGCAGCGACAGGGGGCAAGTCGGGGAGCTGTTTTTT	CASSDRGQVGELFF
TRBJ2-5	NA	NA	TRBV30	TGTGCCTGGAGTGTAATCCCGGGACTCGATAGGCAGACCCAGTACTTC	CAWSVIPGLDRQTQYF
TRBJ2-1	NA	NA	TRBV7-9	TGTGCCAGCACCCCCGCCGGACTCCGAACGTACAATGAGCAGTTCTTC	CASTPAGLRTYNEQFF
TRBJ2-3	NA	NA	TRBV2	TGTGCCAGCAGTGACAGGACCACAGATACGCAGTATTTT	CASSDRTTDTQYF
TRBJ2-2	NA	few	TRBV19	TGTGCCAGTAGTATAACGGGGGCAGGGACCGGGGAGCTGTTTTTT	CASSITGAGTGELFF
TRBJ1-1	NA	NA	TRBV7-8	TGTGCCAGCAGCTTAGCGACACCGAACACTGAAGCTTTCTTT	CASSLATPNTEAFF
TRBJ1-2	NA	NA	TRBV7-8	TGTGCCAGCAGCTTAAGTACGGGCGTCTATGGCTACACCTTC	CASSLSTGVYGYTF
TRBJ2-7	NA	NA	TRBV18	TGTGCCAGCTCACCCGGCCAACCGAGGTACGAGCAGTACTTC	CASSPGQPRYEQYF
TRBJ2-7	NA	NA	TRBV18	TGTGCCAGCTCACCACCAGTACGCGTCTACGAGCAGTACTTC	CASSPPVRVYEQYF
TRBJ2-7	TRBD2	NA	TRBV11-1	TGTGCCAGCAGCATCGGGAGTAGCGGGGCGTCCTACGAGCAGTACTTC	CASSIGSSGASYEQYF
TRBJ2-7	TRBD2	NA	TRBV5-4	TGTGCCAGCAGCTTGGTGGCGGCTAGCGGGGTCTACGAGCAGTACTTC	CASSLVAASGVYEQYF
TRBJ1-2	NA	NA	TRBV2	TGTGCCAGCACCGACAGTCCCGTCTATGGCTACACCTTC	CASTDSPVYGYTF
TRBJ2-5	NA	NA	TRBV14	TGTGCCAGCAGCCAAGAAGGAACTTCGCTAACCCAGTACTTC	CASSQEGTSLTQYF
TRBJ1-2	NA	NA	TRBV18	TGTGCCAGCTCACCAACGGGGGCGGTGGGCTACACCTTC	CASSPTGAVGYTF
TRBJ1-1	NA	NA	TRBV18	TGTGCCAGCTCAGGGGAGATGAACACTGAAGCTTTCTTT	CASSGEMNTEAFF
TRBJ1-3	NA	NA	TRBV5-1	TGCGCCAGCGGTGCGGGAAACACCATATATTTT	CASGAGNTIYF
TRBJ1-4	TRBD1	NA	TRBV7-9	TGTGCCAGCAGCCCCGGTCGGACAGGGGGCAGAGATAATGAAAAACTGTTTTTT	CASSPGRTGGRDNEKLFF
TRBJ1-5	NA	NA	TRBV7-8	TGTGCCAGCAGCTTAGGCCAGGGAAATCAGCCCCAGCATTTT	CASSLGQGNQPQHF
TRBJ1-2	NA	NA	TRBV19	TGTGCCAGTATCGGGCAGGGGCGTCCGGACTATGGCTACACCTTC	CASIGQGRPDYGYTF
TRBJ2-1	TRBD2	NA	TRBV28	TGTGCCAGCAGTCTCCAGACTAGCGGGAGTCTTGGCAATGAGCAGTTCTTC	CASSLQTSGSLGNEQFF
TRBJ2-3	NA	NA	TRBV28	TGTGCCAGCAGTCCTATCTGGTCGGATACGCAGTATTTT	CASSPIWSDTQYF
TRBJ1-5	NA	NA	TRBV5-4	TGTGCCAGCAACCCGAACAGGGACCCCAATCAGCCCCAGCATTTT	CASNPNRDPNQPQHF
TRBJ2-3	NA	NA	TRBV9	TGTGCCAGCAGCGGGCGACAAACCGGGGATACGCAGTATTTT	CASSGRQTGDTQYF
TRBJ2-7	NA	NA	TRBV7-2	TGTGCCAGCAGCACCCCACAGGGAAGCGCCTTTTACGAGCAGTACTTC	CASSTPQGSAFYEQYF
TRBJ2-1	NA	NA	TRBV11-3	TGTGCCAGCAGCCCTCCGGGTTACAATGAGCAGTTCTTC	CASSPPGYNEQFF
TRBJ2-7	TRBD2	NA	TRBV5-1	TGCGCCAGCAGCTTCCTAGCGGGAGGGAATGAGCAGTACTTC	CASSFLAGGNEQYF
TRBJ2-1	NA	NA	TRBV6-1	TGTGCCAGCAGTGACACCGGACTAAATTACAATGAGCAGTTCTTC	CASSDTGLNYNEQFF